The rows below give T cell receptor beta chains drawn from one sample of a study of Ad26.COV2.S vaccination and SARS-CoV-2 variants. Method: immunoSEQ multiplex PCR; TCRdb's copy keeps in-frame clones and lacks some. The profile shows about 400,000 clones, about 83% of them singletons. This specimen consisted of peripheral blood, obtained in a trial of Ad26.COV2.S vaccine versus placebo. The receptors come from a person between 18 and 59 years old who received the Ad26.COV2.S COVID-19 vaccine or a placebo. The CDR3 runs from the conserved cysteine through the conserved F or W. A D gene is named only where the DNA matches it firmly. The listing skips clone size in some rows; elsewhere it reads once, few, many or a size class.

clone_size	v_call	j_call	d_call	cdr3_aa	cdr3_nt
-	TRBV6-1	TRBJ2-1	-	CASSEVGVSYNEQFF	TGTGCCAGCAGTGAAGTCGGGGTGTCCTACAATGAGCAGTTCTTC
-	TRBV4-1	TRBJ2-5	-	CASSQVGRETQYF	TGCGCCAGCAGCCAAGTAGGTAGAGAGACCCAGTACTTC
-	TRBV15	TRBJ2-2	-	CATSRGQDTGELFF	TGTGCCACCAGCAGAGGACAGGACACCGGGGAGCTGTTTTTT
many	TRBV3-1/TRBV3-2	TRBJ2-3	-	CASSQVSGSADTQYF	TGTGCCAGCAGCCAAGTCTCCGGGAGTGCAGATACGCAGTATTTT
once	TRBV5-1	TRBJ2-5	-	CASSDPWGQETQYF	TGCGCCAGCAGTGACCCGTGGGGCCAAGAGACCCAGTACTTC
-	TRBV13	TRBJ2-5	TRBD2	CASSISSGSYQETQYF	TGTGCCAGCAGCATATCTAGCGGGAGCTACCAAGAGACCCAGTACTTC
once	TRBV2	TRBJ1-6	-	CASSPYSPLHF	TGTGCCAGCAGTCCGTATTCACCCCTCCACTTT
-	TRBV12-3/TRBV12-4	TRBJ1-5	-	CASRYSTGQPQHF	TGTGCCAGCAGGTACTCGACGGGGCAGCCCCAGCATTTT
-	TRBV6-1	TRBJ2-2	TRBD2	CASSERAREAGELFF	TGTGCCAGCAGTGAGCGGGCTCGGGAGGCCGGGGAGCTGTTTTTT
few	TRBV27	TRBJ1-1	TRBD1	CASSRQGATYLNTEAFF	TGTGCCAGCTCACGACAGGGGGCCACATATCTGAACACTGAAGCTTTCTTT
-	TRBV5-1	TRBJ2-5	-	CASSLGVHETQYF	TGCGCCAGCAGCTTGGGAGTTCATGAGACCCAGTACTTC
-	TRBV7-8	TRBJ1-3	TRBD1	CASSLVRVQGVYSGNTIYF	TGTGCCAGCAGCTTAGTCAGGGTACAGGGGGTCTACTCTGGAAACACCATATATTTT
-	TRBV5-1	TRBJ2-3	TRBD2	CASSLSGGANTQYF	TGCGCCAGCAGCTTGAGCGGGGGGGCGAATACGCAGTATTTT
-	TRBV11-2	TRBJ1-2	-	CASSKPDLGYTF	TGTGCCAGCAGCAAGCCAGACTTGGGCTACACCTTC
once	TRBV19	TRBJ1-2	TRBD1	CASKGGTVYGYTF	TGTGCCAGTAAAGGTGGGACAGTCTATGGCTACACCTTC
once	TRBV6-5	TRBJ1-1	TRBD1	CASRWDRVTEAFF	TGTGCCAGCAGATGGGACAGGGTCACTGAAGCTTTCTTT
-	TRBV15	TRBJ1-1	-	CATSRDRGGSTEAFF	TGTGCCACCAGCAGAGATAGGGGGGGAAGCACTGAAGCTTTCTTT
-	TRBV11-3	TRBJ2-3	TRBD2	CASSPGLAASTDTQYF	TGTGCCAGCAGCCCCGGACTAGCGGCTAGCACAGATACGCAGTATTTT
-	TRBV25-1	TRBJ2-2	-	CASSDRGRNTGELFF	TGTGCCAGCAGTGACAGGGGACGGAACACCGGGGAGCTGTTTTTT
-	TRBV9	TRBJ1-3	-	CASSVSDSSGNTIYF	TGTGCCAGCAGCGTTTCGGACAGCTCTGGAAACACCATATATTTT
-	TRBV9	TRBJ2-3	TRBD2	CASSGEGGDTDTQYF	TGTGCCAGCAGCGGGGAGGGCGGGGACACAGATACGCAGTATTTT
-	TRBV7-2	TRBJ1-2	-	CASSLSSYGYTF	TGTGCCAGCAGCTTATCTAGCTATGGCTACACCTTC